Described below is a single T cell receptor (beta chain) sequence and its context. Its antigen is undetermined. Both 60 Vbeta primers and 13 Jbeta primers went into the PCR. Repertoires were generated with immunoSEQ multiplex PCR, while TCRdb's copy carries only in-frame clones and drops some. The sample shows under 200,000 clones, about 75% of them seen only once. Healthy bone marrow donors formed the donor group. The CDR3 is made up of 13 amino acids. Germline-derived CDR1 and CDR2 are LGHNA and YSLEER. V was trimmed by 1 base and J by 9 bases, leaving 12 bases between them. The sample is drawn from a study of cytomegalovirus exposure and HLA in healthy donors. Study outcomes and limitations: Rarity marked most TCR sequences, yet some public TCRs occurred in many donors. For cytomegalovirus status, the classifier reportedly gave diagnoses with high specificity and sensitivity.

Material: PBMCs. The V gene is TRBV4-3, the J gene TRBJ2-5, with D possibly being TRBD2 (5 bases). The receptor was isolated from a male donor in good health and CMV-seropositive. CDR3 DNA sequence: TGCGCCAGCAGCCAAGGGCTAGCTGCACCCCAGTACTTC. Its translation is CASSQGLAAPQYF.